Only a few counts were recorded for the clone carrying this TCR beta chain. Its antigen remains unidentified. The sample is drawn from a study of T-cell reconstitution after alpha-beta-depleted transplantation in children. Findings of the study overall: T-cell counts and diversity were attributed mostly to newly produced T cells one year after transplant. In some patients, recipient T cells and intrathymic progenitors surviving conditioning explained high day-60 diversity. The origin of alpha-beta T cells about two months after transplant was reportedly several hundred expanded graft clones.

Germline CDR1 MNHEY, CDR2 SMNVEV (reference sequence). The CDR3 loop spans 13 amino acids. The junction had 1 base not matched to a gene; V was cut back by 6 bases and J by 8 bases. As it was prepared, the TCRbeta library received unique molecular identifiers. TCRdb used MiXCR to reprocess the PCR reads, holding one entry per CDR3 protein. The sample gives about 610,000 distinct CDR3 sequences, roughly a quarter of which show up once; 35% to 40% is in the top ten. This clonotype was obtained from a boy in the first two years of life with Wiskott-Aldrich syndrome, due to receive a stem cell transplant. Specimen: PBMCs, collected before TCRalphabeta/CD19-depleted stem cell transplant. The V call is TRBV27, the J call TRBJ2-4; 13 nucleotides match TRBD2. This CDR3 reads CASSGLAGDIQYF. For the CDR3, the DNA is TGTGCCAGCAGCGGACTAGCGGGAGACATTCAGTACTTC.